The following is a T cell receptor beta chain sequence with its context. This entry comes from a study of CD8 T cells in Susac syndrome. Looking at the study overall: When blood was drawn, the patients with Susac syndrome were therapy-naive, on corticosteroids, or on intravenous immunoglobulin alone.

RNA in amounts of roughly 0.5 to 1 ug was reverse transcribed with random hexamers. Amplification of TCR beta CDR3 spanned 54 Vbeta and 13 Jbeta via immunoSEQ multiplex PCR. One entry per CDR3 protein results from TCRdb running MiXCR on the immunoSEQ multiplex PCR reads. The repertoire holds about 85,000 distinct CDR3 sequences, approximately 95% seen once, with 0.4% to 0.5% in the top ten. The CDR3 is 15 amino acids. Between the trimmed V and J ends, which lost 5 bases and 4 bases, there was a span of 18 bases. The V gene's germline CDR1 is SGHVS and CDR2 FNYEAQ. Recently defined diagnostic criteria classed the Susac syndrome patients as definite or probable.

The chain couples TRBV7-6 to TRBJ2-7; D possibly corresponds to TRBD1 (5 bases). Sequencing input: CD8+ T cells from PBMCs. This TCR was recovered from a human donor with Susac syndrome. CDR3 loop: CASSPEGARKYEQYF. The CDR3 DNA is TGTGCCAGCAGCCCAGAAGGGGCGAGGAAGTACGAGCAGTACTTC.